The 20 T cell receptor beta chains listed next were all sequenced from one sample in a study of technical replicates of blood from a few donors. The protocol was immunoSEQ multiplex PCR, while the TCRdb copy is restricted to in-frame clones and leaves out a portion. The sample yields around 84,000 clones, more than 95% seen once. Material: T cells isolated from PBMCs. The receptor set was obtained from a human donor in good health.

V is TRBV30 and J is TRBJ2-1, with D perhaps matching TRBD2 (5 bases). Per germline, CDR1 GTSNPN and CDR2 SVGIG (reference sequence). The CDR3 totals 14 residues. Trimming pared 3 bases from V and 4 bases from J, leaving 13 bases between. CDR3 bases: TGTGCCTGGAGGCTCAGTACGGGATACAATGAGCAGTTCTTC. Its translation is CAWRLSTGYNEQFF. Full variable domain (remainder filled in from reference TRBV30 and TRBJ2-1): SQTIHQWPATLVQPVGSPLSLECTVEGTSNPNLYWYRQAAGRGLQLLFYSVGIGQISSEVPQNLSASRPQDRQFILSSKKLLLSDSGFYLCAWRLSTGYNEQFFGPGTRLTVL.

The rearrangement joins TRBV28 to TRBJ2-7; no definite D call. The CDR3 loop spans 11 amino acids. Germline assignment: CDR1 MDHEN and CDR2 SYDVKM. The V gene lost 1 base and the J gene lost 10 bases, with 8 bases spanning the gap. The CDR3 nucleotides are TGTGCCAGCAGTTTATTGAGGCTACAGTACTTC. Translated, it gives CASSLLRLQYF. Based on the CDR3 plus reference TRBV28 and TRBJ2-7, the full variable domain is DVKVTQSSRYLVKRTGEKVFLECVQDMDHENMFWYRQDPGLGLRLIYFSYDVKMKEKGDIPEGYSVSREKKERFSLILESASTNQTSMYLCASSLLRLQYFGPGTRLTVT.

V gene TRBV6-5 combines with J gene TRBJ1-2, with 7 bases fitting TRBD1. This CDR3 spans 15 amino acids. The germline V gene encodes CDR1 MNHEY and CDR2 SVGAGI. With 4 bases clipped from V and 4 bases from J, the junction kept 9 bases outside the gene matches. The CDR3 region is CASSSEGAKIYGYTF. CDR3 bases: TGTGCCAGCAGTTCCGAGGGGGCCAAAATCTATGGCTACACCTTC.

The chain carries TRBV10-1 and TRBJ2-7; TRBD1 matches at 9 bases. CDR3 length equals 13 residues. The V and J ends lost 8 bases and 6 bases, in that order; junction bases with no gene match: 8. From germline, CDR1 is WNHNN and CDR2 SYGVQD (reference sequence). The CDR3 sequence is CASRPGTGIEQYF. The CDR3 bases are TGCGCCAGCCGTCCCGGGACAGGGATCGAGCAGTACTTC.

This sequence joins TRBV5-4 and TRBJ1-6; D ambiguous. The CDR3 consists of 16 residues. Trimming cost V 0 bases and J 0 bases, with 7 bases left between them. Germline CDR1 and CDR2: SGHNT and YYREEE (reference sequence). The CDR3 is CASSLVVSSYNSPLHF. In DNA, the CDR3 is TGTGCCAGCAGCTTGGTGGTGAGCTCCTATAATTCACCCCTCCACTTT. Filled out from reference TRBV5-4 and TRBJ1-6, the complete variable domain reads ETGVTQSPTHLIKTRGQQVTLRCSSQSGHNTVSWYQQALGQGPQFIFQYYREEENGRGNFPPRFSGLQFPNYSSELNVNALELDDSALYLCASSLVVSSYNSPLHFGNGTRLTVT.

This clone was recorded once. V gene TRBV6-1 combines with J gene TRBJ1-5; 7 nucleotides align to TRBD1. Unmatched junction bases numbered 11, after V lost 5 bases and J lost 7 bases. CDR1 and CDR2 from the germline V gene are MNHNS and SASEGT. The CDR3 extends over 15 amino acids. CDR3: CASSKGTAPGQPQHF. The DNA of the CDR3 is TGTGCCAGCAGTAAGGGGACAGCCCCAGGCCAGCCCCAGCATTTT.

The chain is built from TRBV11-3 and TRBJ2-3, with TRBD1 matching over 8 bases. The CDR3 length is 16 residues. Germline CDR1 and CDR2: SGHNT and YENEEA. V lost 6 bases to trimming and J lost 3 bases; unmatched junction nucleotides: 11. In DNA, the CDR3 is TGTGCCAGCAGTCCCCTGGACAGGGTGGGAACAGATACGCAGTATTTT. This codes for CASSPLDRVGTDTQYF.

The chain couples TRBV29-1 to TRBJ2-1; D gene uncertain. Per the germline V gene, CDR1 is SQVTM and CDR2 is ANQGSEA. Deletions cut 5 bases from V and 0 bases from J, with 8 bases between. The CDR3 extends over 13 amino acids. This CDR3 is CSVPEVSYNEQFF. The CDR3 DNA is TGCAGCGTTCCCGAGGTCTCCTACAATGAGCAGTTCTTC.

The rearrangement joins TRBV19 to TRBJ2-2; possible D gene TRBD1, 5 bases. The CDR3 covers 14 residues. CDR1 is LNHDA and CDR2 is SQIVND in the germline V gene (reference sequence). Trimming stripped 5 bases from V and 3 bases from J, with 10 bases between. This chain's CDR3 is CASSPGIDTGELFF. CDR3 in DNA: TGTGCCAGTAGTCCAGGGATAGACACCGGGGAGCTGTTTTTT.

The chain carries TRBV19 and TRBJ2-1; the match to TRBD2 covers 9 bases. Germline CDR1 and CDR2: LNHDA and SQIVND (reference sequence). J was trimmed by 8 bases and V by 7 bases; bases with no gene match: 6. This CDR3 has 13 amino acids. The CDR3 here is CASKSSGTHEQFF. Here the CDR3 DNA reads TGTGCCAGTAAATCTAGCGGGACTCATGAGCAGTTCTTC.

The chain recombines TRBV6-6 with TRBJ2-7, with 8 bases matching TRBD1. The CDR3 runs 13 residues. Germline values: CDR1 MNHNY, CDR2 SVGAGI (reference sequence). Trimming cost V 8 bases and J 4 bases; bases outside gene matches: 7. CDR3 region: CASGVTGAYEQYF. The CDR3 DNA reads as TGTGCCAGCGGGGTGACAGGGGCATACGAGCAGTACTTC.

The rearrangement links TRBV7-6 to TRBJ1-1; possible D gene TRBD1, 5 bases. V was clipped by 3 bases and J by 7 bases, with 12 bases between them. The CDR3 sequence is 13 residues long. Germline CDR1 is SGHVS and CDR2 is FNYEAQ. The CDR3 DNA reads as TGTGCCAGCAGCTTGGGCCACGGGGGTGAAGCTTTCTTT. Amino acid sequence: CASSLGHGGEAFF.

This chain uses TRBV29-1 with TRBJ2-5; 9 bases are shared with TRBD2. The germline CDR1 and CDR2 sequences are SQVTM and ANQGSEA. Trimming took 4 bases from V and 6 from J; bases not matched to a gene: 6. The CDR3 length is 13 residues. The CDR3, as DNA: TGCAGCGTTGGCGCTAGCGGGGCAAAGACCCAGTACTTC. Translation: CSVGASGAKTQYF.

The chain carries TRBV5-1 and TRBJ2-7, with a possible D match to TRBD2 (5 bases). Germline V gene sequence: CDR1 SGHRS, CDR2 YFSETQ. V dropped 4 bases and J dropped 4 bases, with 21 bases sitting between them. The CDR3 totals 16 residues. Here the CDR3 reads CASSPGQHSRGYEQYF. The CDR3 DNA reads TGCGCCAGCAGCCCGGGCCAACATTCCCGAGGGTACGAGCAGTACTTC.

The rearrangement links TRBV6-1 to TRBJ2-2; TRBD1 is a possible D gene (6 bases). The CDR3 is 14 residues long. Between the trimmed V and J ends, which lost 8 bases and 6 bases, there was a span of 16 bases. CDR1 MNHNS and CDR2 SASEGT come from the germline V gene. CDR3 region: CASLPYRAAGELFF. CDR3 sequence (DNA): TGTGCCAGCCTGCCCTACAGGGCAGCCGGGGAGCTGTTTTTT.

The chain links TRBV10-3 to TRBJ1-2; 8 bases match TRBD1. V lost 11 bases, J lost 8 bases, and 10 bases stayed unmatched. The CDR3 has 12 amino acids. Germline-derived CDR1 and CDR2 are ENHRY and SYGVKD. The CDR3, as DNA: TGTGCCTCCTCGGACAGGGACGGCGGCTACACCTTC. This translates into CASSDRDGGYTF.

V is TRBV11-2 and J is TRBJ1-1; the D gene is possibly TRBD1 (6 bases). V lost 5 bases and J lost 8, with 12 bases in between. The CDR3 loop spans 12 amino acids. In germline, CDR1 is SGHAT, CDR2 FQNNGV. Here the CDR3 DNA reads TGTGCCAGCAGCCACGACAGGAGCGAAGCTTTCTTT. Protein: CASSHDRSEAFF.

This clone came up once. This chain joins TRBV25-1 and TRBJ1-5, with D maybe TRBD1 (5 bases). V was cut by 1 base and J by 7 bases, with 14 bases left in between. Germline CDR1 MGHDK, CDR2 SYGVNS. The CDR3 loop spans 15 amino acids. CDR3 region: CASSEFGGKGQPQHF. The CDR3 DNA is TGTGCCAGCAGTGAATTCGGGGGGAAAGGCCAGCCCCAGCATTTT.

The chain recombines TRBV19 with TRBJ2-7; 10 bases map to TRBD2. J lost 12 bases, V lost 7 bases, and 15 bases had no gene match. The CDR3 length is 14 residues. Germline CDR1 reads LNHDA; CDR2 reads SQIVND (reference sequence). CDR3 nucleotide sequence: TGTGCCAGTACCTCAGCGGCTAGCGGGAGTAAACTGTACTTC. Translated, it gives CASTSAASGSKLYF.

V is TRBV4-2 and J is TRBJ2-2; the D is unclear. The CDR3 length is 13 residues. The germline V gene encodes CDR1 LGHNA and CDR2 YNFKEQ. Deletions cut 2 bases from V and 7 bases from J, with 8 bases between. The CDR3 sequence is CASSQYFGGELFF. DNA for the CDR3: TGTGCCAGCAGCCAATATTTCGGCGGGGAGCTGTTTTTT.